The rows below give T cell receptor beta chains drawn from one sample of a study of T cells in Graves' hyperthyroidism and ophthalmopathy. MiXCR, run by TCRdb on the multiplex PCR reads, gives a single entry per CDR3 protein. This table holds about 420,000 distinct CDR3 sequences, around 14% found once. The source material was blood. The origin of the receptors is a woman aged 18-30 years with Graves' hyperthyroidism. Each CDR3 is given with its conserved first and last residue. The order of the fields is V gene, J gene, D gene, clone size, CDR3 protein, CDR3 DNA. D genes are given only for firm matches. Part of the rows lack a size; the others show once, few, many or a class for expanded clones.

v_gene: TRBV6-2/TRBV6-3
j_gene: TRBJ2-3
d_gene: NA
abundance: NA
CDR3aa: CASITADTQYF
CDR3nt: TGTGCCAGCATTACGGCAGATACGCAGTATTTT

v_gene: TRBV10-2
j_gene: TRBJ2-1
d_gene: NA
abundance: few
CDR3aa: CASSEYPIGVAYNEQFF
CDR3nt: TGCGCCAGCAGTGAGTACCCGATAGGGGTTGCCTACAATGAGCAGTTCTTC

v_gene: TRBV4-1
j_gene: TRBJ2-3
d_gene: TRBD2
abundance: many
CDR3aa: CASSYQRDTDTQYF
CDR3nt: TGCGCCAGCAGCTACCAGCGGGACACAGATACGCAGTATTTT

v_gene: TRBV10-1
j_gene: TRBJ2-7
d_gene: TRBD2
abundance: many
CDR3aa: CASSESTSGRNEQYF
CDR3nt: TGCGCCAGCAGTGAGTCGACTAGCGGGAGAAACGAGCAGTACTTC

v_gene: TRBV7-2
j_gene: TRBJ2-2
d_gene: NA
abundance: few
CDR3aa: CASSRQSGGGGGELFF
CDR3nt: TGTGCCAGCAGCCGTCAATCGGGGGGCGGAGGCGGGGAGCTGTTTTTT

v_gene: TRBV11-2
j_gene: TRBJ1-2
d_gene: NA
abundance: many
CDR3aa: CASSQGRGRVGYTF
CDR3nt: TGTGCCAGCAGCCAGGGACGGGGACGCGTTGGCTACACCTTC

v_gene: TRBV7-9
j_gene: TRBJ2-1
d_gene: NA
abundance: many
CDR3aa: CASSLASAYNEQFF
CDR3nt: TGTGCCAGCAGCTTAGCTAGCGCCTACAATGAGCAGTTCTTC

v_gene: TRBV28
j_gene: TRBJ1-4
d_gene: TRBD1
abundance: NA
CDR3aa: CASSQRQGISEELFF
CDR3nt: TGTGCCAGCAGCCAACGACAGGGTATTAGTGAAGAACTGTTTTTT

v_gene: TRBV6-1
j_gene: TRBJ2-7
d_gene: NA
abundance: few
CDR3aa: CASSPPQGDEQYF
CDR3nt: TGTGCCAGCAGCCCCCCACAGGGCGACGAGCAGTACTTC

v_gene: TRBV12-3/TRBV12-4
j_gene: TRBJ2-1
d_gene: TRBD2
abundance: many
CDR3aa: CASSRLAGGPNEQFF
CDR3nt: TGTGCCAGCAGCCGACTAGCGGGAGGGCCCAATGAGCAGTTCTTC

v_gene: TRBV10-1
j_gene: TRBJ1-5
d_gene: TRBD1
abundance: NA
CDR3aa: CASSGTGASGNQPQHF
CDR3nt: TGCGCCAGCAGTGGGACAGGGGCCTCGGGCAATCAGCCCCAGCATTTT

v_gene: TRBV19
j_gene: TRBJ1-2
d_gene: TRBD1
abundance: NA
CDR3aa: CASSILQGLYGYTF
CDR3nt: TGTGCCAGTAGTATATTACAGGGGCTCTATGGCTACACCTTC

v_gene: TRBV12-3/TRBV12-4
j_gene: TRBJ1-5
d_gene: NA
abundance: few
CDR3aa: CASSLRAEAQPQHF
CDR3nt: TGTGCCAGCAGTTTAAGGGCAGAAGCTCAGCCCCAGCATTTT

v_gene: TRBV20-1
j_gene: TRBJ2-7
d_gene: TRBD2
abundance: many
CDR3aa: CSAIVTHRTSGVSEQYF
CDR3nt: TGCAGTGCAATCGTAACTCACCGGACTAGCGGGGTTAGCGAGCAGTACTTC

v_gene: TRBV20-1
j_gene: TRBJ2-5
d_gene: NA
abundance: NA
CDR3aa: CSARDGIAASETQYF
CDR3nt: TGCAGTGCTAGAGATGGGATCGCCGCTTCGGAGACCCAGTACTTC

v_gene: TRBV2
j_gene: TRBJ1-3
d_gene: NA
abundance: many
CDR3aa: CASSIGGSGNTIYF
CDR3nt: TGTGCCAGCAGTATCGGGGGGTCTGGAAACACCATATATTTT

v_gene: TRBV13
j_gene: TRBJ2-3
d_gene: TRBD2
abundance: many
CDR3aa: CASRTREGPSTDTQYF
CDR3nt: TGTGCCTCCAGAACGCGGGAGGGCCCGAGCACAGATACGCAGTATTTT

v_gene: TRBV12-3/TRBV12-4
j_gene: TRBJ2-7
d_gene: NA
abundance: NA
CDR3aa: CASGAPSYEQYF
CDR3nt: TGTGCCAGCGGTGCACCGTCCTACGAGCAGTACTTC

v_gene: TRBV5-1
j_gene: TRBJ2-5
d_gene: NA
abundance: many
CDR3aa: CASSMGFKGTETQYF
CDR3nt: TGCGCCAGCAGTATGGGCTTTAAAGGGACAGAGACCCAGTACTTC

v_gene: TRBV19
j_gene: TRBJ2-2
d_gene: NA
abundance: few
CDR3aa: CASSIEPPGHTGELFF
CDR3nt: TGTGCCAGTAGTATAGAGCCCCCAGGGCACACCGGGGAGCTGTTTTTT

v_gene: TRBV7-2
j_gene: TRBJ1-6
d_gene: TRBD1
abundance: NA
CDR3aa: CASSPKAGGMSPLHF
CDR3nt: TGTGCCAGCAGCCCGAAGGCAGGGGGGATGTCACCCCTCCACTTT

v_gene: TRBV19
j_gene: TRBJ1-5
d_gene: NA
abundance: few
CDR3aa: CASREQGGSNQPQHF
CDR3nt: TGTGCCAGTAGGGAACAGGGTGGAAGCAATCAGCCCCAGCATTTT